The TCR beta chain under discussion was sequenced for a study of Tregs in tolerant kidney transplant recipients. Only in-frame clones appear in the TCRdb table, and some are missing; sequencing was by immunoSEQ multiplex PCR. The sample has 75,000 to 95,000 clones; approximately 92% are singletons. Germline V gene sequence: CDR1 MNHNS, CDR2 SASEGT. CDR3 length equals 14 residues. Trimming stripped 8 bases from V and 5 bases from J, with 15 bases between. The sequenced material came from CD8+ T cells from blood. The sequence came from a human donor in good health. The chain employs TRBV6-1 and TRBJ2-2; D gene ambiguous. In DNA, the CDR3 is TGTGCCAGCCTTCGGACGGATAGGACCGGGGAGCTGTTTTTT. Translated: CASLRTDRTGELFF.